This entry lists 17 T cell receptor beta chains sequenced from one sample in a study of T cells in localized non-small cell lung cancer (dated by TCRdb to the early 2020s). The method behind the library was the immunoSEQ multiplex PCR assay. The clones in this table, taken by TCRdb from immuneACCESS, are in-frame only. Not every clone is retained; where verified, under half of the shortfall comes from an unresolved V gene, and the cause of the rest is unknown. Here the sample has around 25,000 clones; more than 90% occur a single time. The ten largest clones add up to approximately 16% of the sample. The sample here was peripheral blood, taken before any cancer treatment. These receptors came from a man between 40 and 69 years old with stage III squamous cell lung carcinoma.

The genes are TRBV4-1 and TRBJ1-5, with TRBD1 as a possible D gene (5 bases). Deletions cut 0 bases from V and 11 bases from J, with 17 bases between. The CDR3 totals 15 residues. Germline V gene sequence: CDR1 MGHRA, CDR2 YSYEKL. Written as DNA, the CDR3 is TGCGCCAGCAGCCAAGAGATGGCGCAGGGTCGGGCCCAGCATTTT. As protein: CASSQEMAQGRAQHF.

CDR3 DNA: TGCGCCAGCAGCCCTGGGGGGGGACTAGCGGGAGTGGACGAGCAGTACTTC. This gives the protein CASSPGGGLAGVDEQYF. The chain uses TRBV5-1 and TRBJ2-7; 14 bases are a match to TRBD2. Germline CDR1 and CDR2: SGHRS and YFSETQ. Trimming removed 4 bases from V and 5 bases from J; junction bases left unmatched: 11. The CDR3 extends over 17 amino acids.

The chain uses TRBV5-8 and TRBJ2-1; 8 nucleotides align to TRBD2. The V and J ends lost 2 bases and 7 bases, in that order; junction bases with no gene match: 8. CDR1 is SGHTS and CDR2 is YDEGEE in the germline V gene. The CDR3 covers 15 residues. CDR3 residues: CASSFLGLAQNEQFF. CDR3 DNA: TGTGCCAGCAGCTTCCTAGGACTAGCTCAGAATGAGCAGTTCTTC.

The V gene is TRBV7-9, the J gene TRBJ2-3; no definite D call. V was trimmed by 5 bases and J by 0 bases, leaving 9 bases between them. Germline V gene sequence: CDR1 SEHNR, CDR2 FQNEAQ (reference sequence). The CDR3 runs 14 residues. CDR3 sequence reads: CASSKSVSTDTQYF. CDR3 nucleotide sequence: TGTGCCAGCAGCAAGTCGGTGAGCACAGATACGCAGTATTTT.

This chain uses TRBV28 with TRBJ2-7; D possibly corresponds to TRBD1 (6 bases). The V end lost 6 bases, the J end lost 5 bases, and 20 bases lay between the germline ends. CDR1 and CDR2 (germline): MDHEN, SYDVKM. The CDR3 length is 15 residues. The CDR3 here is CASSPSGWDTHEQYF. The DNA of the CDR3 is TGTGCCAGCAGCCCCTCGGGGTGGGACACCCACGAGCAGTACTTC.

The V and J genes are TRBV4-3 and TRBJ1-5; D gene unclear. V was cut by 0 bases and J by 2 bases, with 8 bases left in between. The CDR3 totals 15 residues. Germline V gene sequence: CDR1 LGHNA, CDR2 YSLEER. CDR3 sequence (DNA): TGCGCCAGCAGCCAAGATTCGCAGGGCAATCAGCCCCAGCATTTT. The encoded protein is CASSQDSQGNQPQHF.

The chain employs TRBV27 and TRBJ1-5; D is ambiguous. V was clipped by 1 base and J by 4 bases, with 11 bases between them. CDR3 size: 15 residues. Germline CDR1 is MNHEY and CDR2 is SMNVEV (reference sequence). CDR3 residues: CASSLWAGRNQPQHF. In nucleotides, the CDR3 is TGTGCCAGCAGTTTATGGGCAGGCCGAAATCAGCCCCAGCATTTT.

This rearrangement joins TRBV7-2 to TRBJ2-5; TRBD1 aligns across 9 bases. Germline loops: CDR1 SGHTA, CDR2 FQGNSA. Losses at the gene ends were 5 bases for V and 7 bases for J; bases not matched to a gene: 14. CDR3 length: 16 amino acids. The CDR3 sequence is CASSRQPGTGMGTQYF. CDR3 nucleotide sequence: TGTGCCAGCAGCCGGCAACCCGGGACAGGGATGGGGACCCAGTACTTC.

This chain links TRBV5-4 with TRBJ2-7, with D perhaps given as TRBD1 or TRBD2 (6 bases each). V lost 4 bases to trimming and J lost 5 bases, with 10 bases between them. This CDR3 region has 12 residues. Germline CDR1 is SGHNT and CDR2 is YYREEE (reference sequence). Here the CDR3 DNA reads TGTGCCAGCAGCCCCGGGGGCGACGAGCAGTACTTC. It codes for CASSPGGDEQYF. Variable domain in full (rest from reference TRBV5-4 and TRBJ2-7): ETGVTQSPTHLIKTRGQQVTLRCSSQSGHNTVSWYQQALGQGPQFIFQYYREEENGRGNFPPRFSGLQFPNYSSELNVNALELDDSALYLCASSPGGDEQYFGPGTRLTVT.

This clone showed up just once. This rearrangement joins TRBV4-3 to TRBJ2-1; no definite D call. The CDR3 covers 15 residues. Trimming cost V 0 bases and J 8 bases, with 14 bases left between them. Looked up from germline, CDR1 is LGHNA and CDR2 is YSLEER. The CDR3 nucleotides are TGCGCCAGCAGCCAAGATCCCGACTTGGGGTATGAGCAGTTCTTC. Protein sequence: CASSQDPDLGYEQFF.

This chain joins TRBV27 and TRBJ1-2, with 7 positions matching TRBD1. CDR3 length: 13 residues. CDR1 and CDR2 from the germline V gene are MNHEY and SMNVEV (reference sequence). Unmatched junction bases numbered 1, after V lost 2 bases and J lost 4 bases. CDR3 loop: CASSLAGGYGYTF. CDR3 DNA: TGTGCCAGCAGTTTAGCAGGGGGCTATGGCTACACCTTC.

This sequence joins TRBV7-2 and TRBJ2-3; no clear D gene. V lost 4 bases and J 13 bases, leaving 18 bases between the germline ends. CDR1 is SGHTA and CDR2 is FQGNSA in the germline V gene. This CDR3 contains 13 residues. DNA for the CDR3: TGTGCCAGCAGCTCCGACGGACGGAGATCGAAGTATTTT. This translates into CASSSDGRRSKYF.

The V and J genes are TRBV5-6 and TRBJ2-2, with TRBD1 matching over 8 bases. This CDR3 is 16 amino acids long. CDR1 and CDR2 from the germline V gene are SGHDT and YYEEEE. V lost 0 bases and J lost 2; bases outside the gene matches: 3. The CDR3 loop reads CASSLAGTGNTGELFF. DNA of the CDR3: TGTGCCAGCAGCTTGGCCGGGACAGGCAACACCGGGGAGCTGTTTTTT.

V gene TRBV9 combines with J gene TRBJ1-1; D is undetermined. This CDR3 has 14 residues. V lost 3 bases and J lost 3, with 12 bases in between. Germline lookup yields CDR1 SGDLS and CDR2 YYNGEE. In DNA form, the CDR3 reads TGTGCCAGCAGCGCCGAAAAGGGAGACACTGAAGCTTTCTTT. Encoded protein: CASSAEKGDTEAFF.

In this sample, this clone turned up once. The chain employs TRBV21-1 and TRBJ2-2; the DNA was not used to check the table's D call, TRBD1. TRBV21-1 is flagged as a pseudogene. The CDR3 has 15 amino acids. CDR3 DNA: TGTGCCAGCAGCGAAGGAAGGGGGCAGGGCGGGGAGCTGTTTTTT. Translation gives CASSEGRGQGGELFF.

CDR3 in amino acids: CASSQDTQRLNYGYTF. CDR3 sequence (DNA): TGTGCCAGCAGCCAAGATACACAGAGACTTAACTATGGCTACACCTTC. J is TRBJ1-2 and V is TRBV4-2; D is uncertain. V was pared by 0 bases and J by 1 base, with 12 bases between. The CDR3 is made up of 16 amino acids. CDR1 is LGHNA and CDR2 is YNFKEQ in the germline V gene.

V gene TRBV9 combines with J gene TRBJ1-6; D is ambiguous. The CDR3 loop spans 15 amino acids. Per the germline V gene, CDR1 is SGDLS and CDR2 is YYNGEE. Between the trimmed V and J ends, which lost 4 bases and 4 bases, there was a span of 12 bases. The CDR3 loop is CASSIPTYYNSPLHF. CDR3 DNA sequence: TGTGCCAGCAGCATACCGACCTATTATAATTCACCCCTCCACTTT. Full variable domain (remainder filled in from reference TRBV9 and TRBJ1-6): DSGVTQTPKHLITATGQRVTLRCSPRSGDLSVYWYQQSLDQGLQFLIQYYNGEERAKGNILERFSAQQFPDLHSELNLSSLELGDSALYFCASSIPTYYNSPLHFGNGTRLTVT.